Shown below are 31 T cell receptor beta chains from a single sample sequenced in a study of T-cell memory formation after mild COVID-19. TCRdb ran MiXCR on the 5' RACE reads and lists one entry per CDR3 protein. The table has around 200,000 distinct CDR3 sequences, about 10% seen once. Sequencing was done on a sample of PBMCs or a T cell subset sorted from them (not recorded which). The receptors were sampled from a man younger than 35 who had mild COVID-19 (a few samples of this study predate the infection). Cell type and time point are not known.

This clonotype occurred a few times. The DNA of the CDR3 is TGTGCCAGCAGCCAAGTTCCTGGTCGGCGGGGGGGATCCTACAATGAGCAGTTCTTC. Its translation: CASSQVPGRRGGSYNEQFF. This rearrangement joins TRBV3-1 to TRBJ2-1, with TRBD2 identical over 9 bases. The V gene's germline CDR1 is LGHDT and CDR2 YNNKEL (reference sequence). After removal of 1 base from V and 1 base from J, the junction contained 11 bases not matched to a gene. The CDR3 length is 19 residues.

The chain uses TRBV7-2 and TRBJ1-4; D is ambiguous. CDR1 is SGHTA and CDR2 is FQGNSA in the germline V gene. Trimming stripped 2 bases from V and 4 bases from J, with 11 bases between. The CDR3 has 15 residues. DNA for the CDR3: TGTGCCAGCAGCTTATTAGGAGCGGGTAATGAAAAACTGTTTTTT. It encodes CASSLLGAGNEKLFF.

This clonotype appeared a few times. V is TRBV10-3 and J is TRBJ2-7; weak D call: TRBD1 (5 bases). CDR1 is ENHRY, CDR2 SYGVKD, per germline. The CDR3 spans 13 residues. V dropped 10 bases and J dropped 3 bases, with 16 bases sitting between them. The CDR3 loop is CATRYSDSYEQYV. The CDR3 DNA sequence: TGTGCCACGAGGTATTCAGACAGCTACGAGCAGTACGTC.

There are many counts of this clonotype. The chain combines TRBV6-5 with TRBJ2-7, with D possibly being TRBD1 or TRBD2 (5 bases each). The ends were cut back, 6 bases at V and 6 bases at J, with 12 bases in the middle. The CDR3 covers 12 residues. Germline CDR1 and CDR2: MNHEY and SVGAGI. The CDR3 DNA follows: TGTGCCAGCAGCTCTGGGGGTGGCGAGCAGTACGTC. This codes for CASSSGGGEQYV.

The chain is built from TRBV5-1 and TRBJ1-4; no definite D call. CDR3 length: 14 amino acids. The germline V and J ends were trimmed by 0 bases and 4 bases, with 7 bases remaining between them. Germline assignment: CDR1 SGHRS and CDR2 YFSETQ. The CDR3 loop reads CASSLVRINEKLFF. The CDR3 DNA reads as TGCGCCAGCAGCTTGGTACGGATTAATGAAAAACTGTTTTTT.

This clonotype occurred many times. The rearrangement links TRBV5-5 to TRBJ2-7, with TRBD2 identical over 11 bases. Unmatched junction bases numbered 7, after V lost 4 bases and J lost 7 bases. The CDR3 is 14 amino acids. Germline V gene data show CDR1 as SGHKS and CDR2 as YYEKEE (reference sequence). CDR3 sequence: CASSTYSGGEEQYV. The DNA for the CDR3 is TGTGCCAGCAGCACATATAGCGGGGGGGAAGAGCAGTACGTC.

The chain links TRBV6-5 to TRBJ2-5; no clear D gene. Germline lookup yields CDR1 MNHEY and CDR2 SVGAGI. Trimming stripped 5 bases from V and 7 bases from J, with 14 bases between. The CDR3 runs 13 residues. CDR3: CASSHRDTGTQYF. CDR3 sequence (DNA): TGTGCCAGCAGTCATAGAGATACTGGGACCCAGTACTTC.

This clonotype occurred a few times. V is TRBV7-2 and J is TRBJ2-1; weak D call: TRBD1 (6 bases). The CDR3 length is 15 residues. Germline CDR1 and CDR2: SGHTA and FQGNSA. V gave up 6 bases and J gave up 8 bases, with 20 bases separating them. CDR3 loop: CASRDIGTFGDEQFF. CDR3 coding DNA: TGTGCCAGCAGAGATATCGGGACATTCGGCGATGAGCAGTTCTTC.

This clonotype was found a few times. The chain couples TRBV11-2 to TRBJ2-5; D is uncertain. CDR1 is SGHAT, CDR2 FQNNGV, per germline. The CDR3 totals 13 residues. V lost 4 bases to trimming and J lost 1 base, with 7 bases between them. The CDR3 is CASSSVGQETQYF. The CDR3 coding sequence is TGTGCCAGCAGCTCAGTAGGCCAAGAGACCCAGTACTTC. Together with reference TRBV11-2 and TRBJ2-5, the CDR3 gives the full variable domain: EAGVAQSPRYKIIEKRQSVAFWCNPISGHATLYWYQQILGQGPKLLIQFQNNGVVDDSQLPKDRFSAERLKGVDSTLKIQPAKLEDSAVYLCASSSVGQETQYFGPGTRLLVL.

Only one count was recorded for this clonotype. The CDR3 DNA follows: TGTGCCAGCTCACATACTACCCGTTTTGGGAACACTGAAGCTTTCTTT. Amino acids: CASSHTTRFGNTEAFF. The genes are TRBV18 and TRBJ1-1; D ambiguous. This CDR3 is built from 16 residues. The V gene lost 4 bases and the J gene lost 1 base, with 16 bases spanning the gap. CDR1 is KGHSH, CDR2 LQKENI, per germline.

The chain couples TRBV5-5 to TRBJ2-1; weak D call: TRBD1 (6 bases). From germline, CDR1 is SGHKS and CDR2 YYEKEE (reference sequence). With 2 bases removed from V and 7 bases from J, the gap between germline ends came to 16 bases. This CDR3 comprises 15 residues. CDR3 DNA sequence: TGTGCCAGCAGCTTTAATGAAATAAGGGGGAATGAGCAGTTCTTC. This gives the protein CASSFNEIRGNEQFF.

There are a few counts of this clonotype. The chain combines TRBV12-3 or TRBV12-4 with TRBJ2-2; a possible D gene is TRBD1 (6 bases). The V end was cut by 10 bases, the J end by 5 bases, with 20 bases between. The CDR3 contains 15 residues. This CDR3 is CATRLGQWATGELFF. In DNA form, the CDR3 reads TGTGCCACTCGCCTCGGACAGTGGGCGACCGGGGAGCTGTTTTTT.

This clonotype was seen a handful of times. The CDR3 here is CASSYVLSSGKLYEQYF. The CDR3 coding sequence is TGTGCCAGCAGTTATGTCCTAAGCTCCGGGAAGCTTTACGAGCAGTACTTC. The gene calls are TRBV6-5 and TRBJ2-7; weak D call: TRBD2 (5 bases). The CDR3 consists of 17 residues. Trimming stripped 3 bases from V and 4 bases from J, with 22 bases between. Germline V lookup: CDR1 MNHEY, CDR2 SVGAGI.

The genes are TRBV20-1 and TRBJ1-5, with TRBD1 as a possible D gene (6 bases). In germline, CDR1 is DFQATT, CDR2 SNEGSKA (reference sequence). The CDR3 is 16 residues long. The V end was cut by 5 bases, the J end by 2 bases, with 19 bases between. In DNA, the CDR3 is TGCAGTGCTGCCCGGATTAGGGGACAAGGCAATCAGCCCCAGCATTTT. Residues: CSAARIRGQGNQPQHF.

This rearrangement joins TRBV14 to TRBJ2-4, with D perhaps matching TRBD1 (6 bases). This CDR3 has 15 residues. The V end was cut by 8 bases, the J end by 1 base, with 15 bases between. Per the germline V gene, CDR1 is SGHDN and CDR2 is FVKESK. Here the CDR3 DNA reads TGTGCCAGCGTGTTACAGGGCGAGGCCAAAAACATTCAGTACTTC. This encodes CASVLQGEAKNIQYF.

This clonotype was observed many times. This chain connects TRBV7-2 to TRBJ2-7; 8 bases fit TRBD1. The CDR3 is 13 residues long. CDR1 and CDR2 from the germline V gene are SGHTA and FQGNSA. Trimming at V came to 8 bases and at J to 5 bases, leaving 8 bases not matched to a gene. Here the CDR3 reads CASGTAGGNEQYF. The CDR3 coding sequence is TGTGCCAGCGGCACAGCAGGGGGCAACGAGCAGTACTTC.

The chain links TRBV20-1 to TRBJ1-5, with 8 bases lining up with TRBD1. V was clipped by 2 bases and J by 4 bases; unmatched bases: 10. Germline V gene sequence: CDR1 DFQATT, CDR2 SNEGSKA (reference sequence). The CDR3 length is 16 residues. CDR3 residues: CSARIGGTGPNQPQHF. The CDR3 nucleotides are TGCAGTGCTAGAATCGGTGGGACAGGCCCTAATCAGCCCCAGCATTTT.

The gene calls are TRBV7-6 and TRBJ2-7, with 7 bases identical to TRBD1. The CDR3 is 15 residues long. V trimming: 5 bases; J trimming: 0 bases; junction bases outside the gene matches: 7. Germline V gene data show CDR1 as SGHVS and CDR2 as FNYEAQ. The CDR3 region is CASSEQTGHSYEQYF. DNA for the CDR3: TGTGCCAGCAGCGAACAGACAGGGCACTCCTACGAGCAGTACTTC. Full variable domain (missing parts from reference TRBV7-6 and TRBJ2-7): GAGVSQSPRYKVTKRGQDVALRCDPISGHVSLYWYRQALGQGPEFLTYFNYEAQQDKSGLPNDRFSAERPEGSISTLTIQRTEQRDSAMYRCASSEQTGHSYEQYFGPGTRLTVT.

This chain links TRBV10-3 with TRBJ1-6, with 7 nucleotides matching TRBD1. CDR3 length equals 13 residues. Germline V gene lookup returns CDR1 ENHRY and CDR2 SYGVKD. The trim removed 11 bases at V and 7 bases at J, leaving 8 bases unmatched. The CDR3 coding sequence is TGTGCCGGGGCAGGGACAGCAAATTCACCCCTCCACTTT. Its translation: CAGAGTANSPLHF.

This clonotype was found a few times. V and J are TRBV28 and TRBJ2-2; TRBD1 matches at 7 bases. With 9 bases clipped from V and 5 bases from J, the junction kept 6 bases outside the gene matches. The CDR3 runs 13 residues. Per the germline V gene, CDR1 is MDHEN and CDR2 is SYDVKM. The CDR3 bases are TGTGCCAGTTTGACAGGGTGGACCGGGGAGCTGTTTTTT. Translation gives CASLTGWTGELFF. Looking up the rest from reference TRBV28 and TRBJ2-2 gives the full variable domain: DVKVTQSSRYLVKRTGEKVFLECVQDMDHENMFWYRQDPGLGLRLIYFSYDVKMKEKGDIPEGYSVSREKKERFSLILESASTNQTSMYLCASLTGWTGELFFGEGSRLTVL.

This clonotype was observed a few times. The chain couples TRBV6-5 to TRBJ2-7; the D is unclear. With 0 bases removed from V and 4 bases from J, the gap between germline ends came to 13 bases. This CDR3 comprises 15 residues. Germline loops: CDR1 MNHEY, CDR2 SVGAGI. The CDR3 sequence: CASSYSLTGEYEQYF. CDR3 sequence (DNA): TGTGCCAGCAGTTACTCACTGACTGGAGAGTACGAGCAGTACTTC.

This clonotype has just a few counts. This sequence joins TRBV7-9 and TRBJ2-3; no reliable D call. V was clipped by 5 bases and J by 4 bases, with 7 bases between them. Per germline, CDR1 SEHNR and CDR2 FQNEAQ (reference sequence). CDR3 size: 12 residues. The CDR3 loop is CASSPASDTQYF. DNA of the CDR3: TGTGCCAGCAGCCCCGCGTCAGATACGCAGTATTTT.

This sequence joins TRBV6-2 or TRBV6-3 and TRBJ1-2, with no clear D. Between the trimmed V and J ends, which lost 3 bases and 8 bases, there was a span of 16 bases. The CDR3 contains 14 residues. Germline V gene lookup returns CDR1 MNHEY and CDR2 SVGEGT. CDR3 region: CASSYNRWVGGYTF. The CDR3 DNA reads TGTGCCAGCAGTTATAACCGATGGGTTGGCGGCTACACCTTC.

The chain carries TRBV11-1 and TRBJ2-5; D remains unclear. Germline values: CDR1 SGHAT, CDR2 FQDESV (reference sequence). The CDR3 is made up of 14 amino acids. V dropped 5 bases and J dropped 5 bases, with 15 bases sitting between them. DNA of the CDR3: TGTGCCAGCAGCCTAGGAGTTGGTGATGAGACCCAGTACTTC. Translating it yields CASSLGVGDETQYF.

A few counts support this clonotype. The gene calls are TRBV7-3 and TRBJ1-6; the D is unclear. Trimming removed 5 bases at V and 5 bases at J, with 16 bases between. Germline assignment: CDR1 SGHTA and CDR2 FQGTGA. CDR3 length: 16 amino acids. CDR3 protein: CASSRGPSGDNSPLHF. As DNA, the CDR3 is TGTGCCAGCAGCCGTGGACCATCCGGGGATAATTCACCCCTCCACTTT.

The V call is TRBV9, the J call TRBJ2-7; D remains ambiguous. V lost 0 bases and J lost 0, with 10 bases in between. The CDR3 covers 15 residues. Germline CDR1 is SGDLS and CDR2 is YYNGEE. CDR3 sequence reads: CASSVDPASSYEQYF. The CDR3 coding sequence is TGTGCCAGCAGCGTAGATCCAGCGAGCTCCTACGAGCAGTACTTC.

CDR3 in amino acids: CSAYRTGGGEQYF. CDR3 nucleotides: TGCAGTGCTTACAGGACAGGGGGCGGCGAGCAGTACTTC. The V gene is TRBV20-1, the J gene TRBJ2-7, with 11 positions matching TRBD1. The CDR3 spans 13 residues. Looked up from germline, CDR1 is DFQATT and CDR2 is SNEGSKA (reference sequence). With 5 bases clipped from V and 6 bases from J, the junction kept 6 bases outside the gene matches.

The genes are TRBV3-1 and TRBJ2-6, with TRBD2 identical over 8 bases. This CDR3 has 15 residues. J lost 2 bases, V lost 3 bases, and 0 bases had no gene match. The germline gives CDR1 LGHDT, CDR2 YNNKEL (reference sequence). CDR3 bases: TGTGCCAGCAGCCATAGCGGGGCTGGGGCCAACGTCCTGACTTTC. Residues: CASSHSGAGANVLTF. The variable domain in full, with the rest retrieved from reference TRBV3-1 and TRBJ2-6, is DTAVSQTPKYLVTQMGNDKSIKCEQNLGHDTMYWYKQDSKKFLKIMFSYNNKELIINETVPNRFSPKSPDKAHLNLHINSLELGDSAVYFCASSHSGAGANVLTFGAGSRLTVL.

This chain joins TRBV29-1 and TRBJ2-3; 12 positions match TRBD1. Germline V gives CDR1 SQVTM, CDR2 ANQGSEA. This CDR3 region has 13 residues. V dropped 4 bases and J dropped 7; count of bases not matched to a gene: 3. This CDR3 is CSVGDRGLNTQYF. The CDR3 nucleotides read TGCAGCGTTGGGGACAGGGGGCTGAATACGCAGTATTTT.

This clonotype was seen a handful of times. The chain uses TRBV6-2 or TRBV6-3 and TRBJ2-5; no reliable D call. The CDR3 is 11 residues long. Trimming left V 7 bases short and J 6 bases short, with 9 bases between. The germline gives CDR1 MNHEY, CDR2 SVGEGT. The DNA for the CDR3 is TGTGCCAGCACTTGGGGTCAGACCCAGTACTTC. As protein: CASTWGQTQYF.

This clonotype was observed a handful of times. The chain combines TRBV6-1 with TRBJ2-7; D is unresolved. Germline V gene data show CDR1 as MNHNS and CDR2 as SASEGT. This CDR3 has 15 amino acids. The V end lost 3 bases, the J end lost 0 bases, and 12 bases lay between the germline ends. Here the CDR3 reads CASSERTGSSYEQYF. CDR3 coding DNA: TGTGCCAGCAGTGAGCGGACGGGTTCCTCCTACGAGCAGTACTTC.